The subject of this entry is one T cell receptor (beta chain). Its antigen remains undetermined. Qualities for individual bases were not recorded, and no much larger clone is one base off. The junction carries 15 bases between V and J, which are trimmed by 4 bases and 5 bases respectively. The cysteine opens and the phenylalanine closes a CDR3 of 14 amino acids. Just CDR3 DNA is preserved here, 42 bases in frame from base 1. CDR1 and CDR2 (SGHAT, FQNNGV) derive from the germline V gene. Libraries were built with 5' RACE. The instrument was a NextSeq 500. In the TCR library protocol, unique molecular identifiers were attached to individual cDNA molecules to correct for PCR bias and sequencing error. TCR alpha and beta chains were both sequenced, and the abundances of alpha and beta sequences in each sample were closely correlated with each other. Per the authors' processing: Decombinator V4 was used to perform V gene, J gene and CDR3 annotation of TCR sequences. TCRs were defined as expanded if a significant change between any two time points was detected under a Poisson model with p below 0.0001. TCR abundances were normalised to the total number of TCRs sequenced per sample and were expressed as counts per million. TRAV1-2 paired with TRAJ12, TRAJ20 or TRAJ33 defined MAIT TCRs, while TRAV10 paired with TRAJ18 defined iNKT TCRs. VDJdb, accessed 1 November 2021, was searched for CMV, EBV and SARS-CoV-2 annotated TCRs, with TCRs annotated for multiple antigens excluded. TCRdb reprocessed the public reads (quality trimming at Q25 with fastp, clone calling with MiXCR) and kept in-frame beta chains. Each entry is one CDR3 protein sequence, shown with its most common DNA and genes. TCRdb's processing, not the authors', yielded these V and J calls. This sample gives approximately 71,000 distinct CDR3 sequences in total; approximately 13% of them show up just once. The leading ten clones occupy roughly an eighth of the sample.

Set within a cohort of healthcare workers in London, UK, this nested case-control study involved weekly PCR testing of nasopharyngeal swabs along with blood sampling. Healthcare workers were recruited during the week of the UK lockdown, between 23 and 31 March 2020, and followed weekly for up to about 16 weeks. The data are from a study of early T cells in non-severe SARS-CoV-2 infection (dated by TCRdb to the early 2020s). Broadly, across the study: Bulk RNA from unsorted whole blood was used for TCR sequencing, so alpha and beta chains could not be paired. The study at large found these results: VDJdb matching was skewed toward anti-spike CD8 responses, so virus-specific expansions were likely underestimated and private and CD4 specificities were missed.

The chain couples TRBV11-2 to TRBJ2-7, with the D gene not confidently named. The source material was whole blood. The TCR sequence derives from an adult who was a healthcare worker with PCR-confirmed SARS-CoV-2 infection or an uninfected control (not recorded which). The DNA is TGTGCCAGCAGCTCAACACGGAGTCTGGACGAGCAGTACTTC. Its protein reads: CASSSTRSLDEQYF.